The source of this T cell receptor beta chain is a study of T cells in Graves' hyperthyroidism and ophthalmopathy (dated by TCRdb to between 2018 and 2020). Concerning the study at large: Peripheral blood was sampled at the time of initial diagnosis, prior to any treatment. To identify TCR V-J signatures that set the groups apart, the researchers used a discovery cohort of 100 patients, made up of 40 to 45 with Graves' ophthalmopathy and 55 to 65 with stable Graves' hyperthyroidism. Thyroid tissue and blood T-cell repertoires from about six Graves' hyperthyroidism patients were also compared in the study. Prospective prediction of ophthalmopathy was tested in an independent validation cohort consisting of 18 hyperthyroidism patients and around 16 patients who later progressed to ophthalmopathy. Once sampling was done, hyperthyroidism patients were given methimazole at a starting dose of 30 mg daily, whereas ophthalmopathy patients were given high-dose intravenous methylprednisolone. For training and testing, the 100 or so patients in the discovery cohort were randomly divided in a 7:3 ratio. The paper describes TCR Vbeta CDR3 sequencing of 135 peripheral blood samples, made up of fewer than 50 ophthalmopathy patients, roughly 72 hyperthyroidism patients and 17 progressor patients.

About this clonotype: This clone's antigen is unknown. There are no base qualities to consult, and no much larger clone falls within one base.

The TCR beta CDR3 regions were amplified from RNA transcripts. The first round of RT-PCR for the TCR CDR3 was performed with the HTBI primer set and the Qiagen OneStep RT-PCR kit. Libraries were constructed in a second round of multiplex PCR, after which size selection and purification were performed. Paired-end sequencing of the libraries was performed with 100 bp reads on an Illumina HiSeq2000. Processing in the source paper ran as follows. Raw data were processed with SOAPnuke, discarding reads with adapters, uncalled bases, mean Phred below 15, or no exact constant-primer or identifier match. COPE v1.2.5 was used to merge the high-quality paired reads, and each unique nucleotide sequence was defined as a clonotype. Clonotypes were aligned to IMGT TRBV, TRBD and TRBJ reference segments using MiTCR v1.1. The analysis included only V-J combinations with a frequency above 0.0001, which together covered approximately 99% of the repertoires. The TCS score was defined as F50 (clonal expansion) divided by E x V (chaos), with BLOSUM62-based TCRdist calculated between CDR3 peptides within each V-J. Welch's t-statistics and random forest reduced 450 to 600 V-J features to 13, which were used in a naive Bayes classifier (R e1071). In-frame beta chains were kept once TCRdb had trimmed the public reads at Q25 with fastp and called clones with MiXCR. Identical CDR3 proteins give one entry, which carries the most common genes and DNA. TCRdb assigned the V and J calls; the authors' analysis was not used. The sample includes 300,000 or so distinct CDR3 sequences, with about 15% observed a single time. The ten biggest clones cover around 55% of the sample.

In the ophthalmopathy patients, disease was moderately to severely active, with a Clinical Activity Score of 3 or more, a NOSPECS grade of 4 or more, and a duration of less than 3 months. Exclusion was applied to patients with uncontrolled infections, other autoimmune diseases, pregnancy or lactation. Diagnoses were established on the basis of clinical symptoms, serum thyroxine and TRAb, thyroid ultrasound, and orbital computed tomography. PBMCs were separated from under 11 ml of fresh peripheral blood using Ficoll-Paque density gradient centrifugation. Total RNA was extracted with Trizol reagent, and quality was checked on an Agilent 2100 Bioanalyzer. Sequences SGHRS (CDR1) and YFSETQ (CDR2) are obtained from the germline V gene. From the cysteine up to the phenylalanine, the CDR3 has a length of 16 residues. The retained sequence is limited to the CDR3, 48 bases, with the frame set at the first base. The V end loses 0 bases and the J end loses 8 bases, and a stretch of 18 bases separates them.

Broad study findings and their caveats: A model built on a 13 V-J signature distinguished ophthalmopathy from stable hyperthyroidism, reaching 85% to 90% sensitivity and 81.08% specificity in cross-validation and 80%/75% in testing. During validation, the model predicted progression to ophthalmopathy a median of around 6 months ahead of onset, with just under 71% sensitivity and about 75% specificity. No statistical method was used to fix the sample size in advance, and group allocation was not hidden from the investigators. Most expanded thyroid clonotypes (frequency above 0.001) were also found in blood, which suggests that blood repertoires may mirror thyroid immune responses.

This chain is built from TRBV5-1 and TRBJ2-1; TRBD2 might be the D gene, on 6 matching bases. This clonotype was obtained from a woman in her fifties or sixties with Graves' ophthalmopathy. Sequenced sample: blood. The base sequence is TGCGCCAGCAGCTTGGGGGCGGCCTGGGGGGAGGATGAGCAGTTCTTC. The encoded protein is CASSLGAAWGEDEQFF.